The clone carrying this TCR beta chain occurred a few times. As yet, its antigen is unknown. The sample is drawn from a study of T-cell memory formation after mild COVID-19. Study findings and constraints: The study detected some responding clones in pre-infection memory, suggesting cross-reactive memory joined. Clones that contracted clustered mainly in CM and EM if CD4+ and in EMRA if CD8+. Clones shrinking between day 15 and 85 showed a balanced CD4/CD8 split, and those that grew later tilted toward CD4+.

5'RACE with constant-segment primers yielded barcoded, UMI-tagged TCR alpha and TCR beta cDNA libraries. Each CDR3 protein is one row after TCRdb ran MiXCR on the 5' RACE reads. The sample contains tens of thousands of distinct CDR3 sequences, 5% to 7% of which appear only once. Germline V CDR1 and CDR2: KGHDR, SFDVKD. V shed 2 bases and J shed 5 bases, with 5 bases lying between them. The CDR3 runs 12 residues. This chain joins TRBV24-1 and TRBJ2-5, with D unclear. The sequence came from an adult who had mild COVID-19 (a few samples of this study predate the infection). Cell type and time point are not known. Sequencing input: PBMCs or a T cell subset sorted from them (not recorded which). CDR3 bases: TGTGCCACCAGTGATTCCAGGGAGACCCAGTACTTC. This sequence encodes CATSDSRETQYF.